The sequence of this T cell receptor (beta chain) was determined in a study of blood T cell repertoires in COVID-19. On the study more broadly: Sample material is recorded as cDNA or gDNA derived from T cells, B-cell-depleted T cells, or PBMCs.

The V and J ends lost 3 bases and 6 bases, in that order; junction bases with no gene match: 7. The CDR3 has 15 residues. Germline lookup yields CDR1 SGHRS and CDR2 YFSETQ. As processed by the authors: Nucleated cell number was recorded as an estimate derived from reference gene primer amplification. The table came from immunoSEQ multiplex PCR; TCRdb's copy has only in-frame clones and leaves some out. The V and J calls and clone size come from that table; D and trimming were worked out from the DNA. The table lists about 140,000 clones, about 72% of them singletons. The sequence was obtained from a man aged 55 to 69 who had recovered from COVID-19. The sample consisted of peripheral blood. The rearrangement joins TRBV5-1 to TRBJ2-1; 9 nucleotides line up with TRBD1. CDR3 amino acids: CASSWGQGGGNEQFF. Here the CDR3 DNA reads TGCGCCAGCAGCTGGGGACAGGGCGGGGGCAATGAGCAGTTCTTC. The variable domain in full, with the rest retrieved from reference TRBV5-1 and TRBJ2-1, is KAGVTQTPRYLIKTRGQQVTLSCSPISGHRSVSWYQQTPGQGLQFLFEYFSETQRNKGNFPGRFSGRQFSNSRSEMNVSTLELGDSALYLCASSWGQGGGNEQFFGPGTRLTVL.